This TCR beta chain was sequenced during a study of OX40 agonist ivuxolimab in advanced cancers. The data were produced by immunoSEQ multiplex PCR, yet TCRdb's version contains in-frame clones alone and is incomplete. The top ten clones hold roughly 1.7% of a sample with tens of thousands of clones, around four fifths of them seen once. The sample consisted of CD4+ or CD8+ T cells sorted from blood, taken in a trial of the OX40 agonist ivuxolimab. This receptor was taken from an adult with an advanced solid tumor such as melanoma, head and neck, liver or kidney cancer.

The CDR3 DNA is TGCGCCAGCAGCCAGGCAAGGACAGGGGGTTACAATGAGCAGTTCTTC. Amino acids: CASSQARTGGYNEQFF. J is TRBJ2-1 and V is TRBV4-1; TRBD1 matches at 10 bases. After removal of 3 bases from V and 4 bases from J, the junction contained 6 bases not matched to a gene. Germline-derived CDR1 and CDR2 are MGHRA and YSYEKL. This CDR3 is built from 16 residues.